These T cell receptor beta chains were read from a single sample in a study of blood T cell repertoires in COVID-19. TCRdb's table, derived via immunoSEQ multiplex PCR, lists solely in-frame clones and lacks some. The sample shows over 120,000 clones, about three quarters of them seen only once. Sequenced material: peripheral blood. The receptors stem from a woman aged 55-70 years with acute or convalescent COVID-19. Each CDR3 is given with its conserved first and last residue. The D gene is left open where the match is weak. The size of a clone is reported for some rows only, either as once, few or many, or as a class for expanded clones.

CDR3 DNA: TGTGCCAGCAGAGTTGGGCGCGAGCAGTACTTC
CDR3 protein: CASRVGREQYF
V gene: TRBV28
clone size: .
D gene: .
J gene: TRBJ2-7

CDR3 DNA: TGTGCCAGCAACTATGGGGGGTTTGGGAATGAGCAGTTCTTC
CDR3 protein: CASNYGGFGNEQFF
V gene: TRBV14
clone size: .
D gene: .
J gene: TRBJ2-1

CDR3 DNA: TGTGCCATATGGACAGGGGCCGGCTACGAGCAGTACTTC
CDR3 protein: CAIWTGAGYEQYF
V gene: TRBV10-3
clone size: few
D gene: TRBD1
J gene: TRBJ2-7

CDR3 DNA: TGTGCCAGCAGTACAGGGAACACTGAAGCTTTCTTT
CDR3 protein: CASSTGNTEAFF
V gene: TRBV3-1/TRBV3-2
clone size: few
D gene: .
J gene: TRBJ1-1

CDR3 DNA: TGTGCCAGCAGCTTAAGGTCCGGGACTAGAGAAAGCAATGAGCAGTTCTTC
CDR3 protein: CASSLRSGTRESNEQFF
V gene: TRBV11-2
clone size: .
D gene: TRBD2
J gene: TRBJ2-1

CDR3 DNA: TGCGCCAGCAGCTTGGACGGGAGGAACACTGAAGCTTTCTTT
CDR3 protein: CASSLDGRNTEAFF
V gene: TRBV5-1
clone size: .
D gene: .
J gene: TRBJ1-1

CDR3 DNA: TGCAGCGTTGAGGCCAGGGGGACTAGTGACGGAGGGGGCTACGAGCAGTACTTC
CDR3 protein: CSVEARGTSDGGGYEQYF
V gene: TRBV29-1
clone size: .
D gene: .
J gene: TRBJ2-7

CDR3 DNA: TGTGCCAGTAGTATCACTAGCGGGAGATACAATGAGCAGTTCTTC
CDR3 protein: CASSITSGRYNEQFF
V gene: TRBV19
clone size: once
D gene: TRBD2
J gene: TRBJ2-1

CDR3 DNA: TGTGCCAGCGGCTCGGGGGGGACTTACGAGCAGTACTTC
CDR3 protein: CASGSGGTYEQYF
V gene: TRBV28
clone size: once
D gene: TRBD2
J gene: TRBJ2-7

CDR3 DNA: TGTGCCAGCTCAGGATTTAGCGGGACCTACAATGAGCAGTTCTTC
CDR3 protein: CASSGFSGTYNEQFF
V gene: TRBV18
clone size: .
D gene: TRBD2
J gene: TRBJ2-1

CDR3 DNA: TGTGCCAGTAGAGCCGGGACTAGCGGCTCCTACGAGCAGTACTTC
CDR3 protein: CASRAGTSGSYEQYF
V gene: TRBV19
clone size: .
D gene: TRBD2
J gene: TRBJ2-7

CDR3 DNA: TGTGCCAGTAGTATGATTTCAGGACTAGCTGGCGAGCAGTACTTC
CDR3 protein: CASSMISGLAGEQYF
V gene: TRBV19
clone size: .
D gene: TRBD2
J gene: TRBJ2-7

CDR3 DNA: TGCAGTGCTAGTTTCGGGTACTATGGCTACACCTTC
CDR3 protein: CSASFGYYGYTF
V gene: TRBV20-1
clone size: .
D gene: .
J gene: TRBJ1-2

CDR3 DNA: TGTGCCATCAGTGCGCGGAACCCGGACTTTCAGCCCCAGCATTTT
CDR3 protein: CAISARNPDFQPQHF
V gene: TRBV10-3
clone size: .
D gene: .
J gene: TRBJ1-5

CDR3 DNA: TGTGCCAGCAGTCTTAACACCGGGGAGCTGTTTTTT
CDR3 protein: CASSLNTGELFF
V gene: TRBV28
clone size: .
D gene: .
J gene: TRBJ2-2

CDR3 DNA: TGTGCCAGCAGCCAAGATTTGTGGACTAGCGGGAGGAAATCCTACGAGCAGTACTTC
CDR3 protein: CASSQDLWTSGRKSYEQYF
V gene: TRBV14
clone size: once
D gene: TRBD2
J gene: TRBJ2-7

CDR3 DNA: TGTGCCAGCAGCTTGGCAGGGCGTGAAAAACTGTTTTTT
CDR3 protein: CASSLAGREKLFF
V gene: TRBV11-2
clone size: .
D gene: .
J gene: TRBJ1-4

CDR3 DNA: TGTGCCAGCAGCAACCCCGGGACAGCTTACGAGCAGTACTTC
CDR3 protein: CASSNPGTAYEQYF
V gene: TRBV11-2
clone size: few
D gene: TRBD1
J gene: TRBJ2-7

CDR3 DNA: TGTGCCAGCAGCTTAGTTTCAGATTCCTACGAGCAGTACTTC
CDR3 protein: CASSLVSDSYEQYF
V gene: TRBV11-2
clone size: .
D gene: .
J gene: TRBJ2-7

CDR3 DNA: TGCGCCAGCAGCTCCGGGTACGTAAGCACTGAAGCTTTCTTT
CDR3 protein: CASSSGYVSTEAFF
V gene: TRBV5-1
clone size: .
D gene: .
J gene: TRBJ1-1

CDR3 DNA: TGTGCCAGCAGTTTGGGGGGGGCGCTTCACTATGGCTACACCTTC
CDR3 protein: CASSLGGALHYGYTF
V gene: TRBV27
clone size: .
D gene: .
J gene: TRBJ1-2

CDR3 DNA: TGTGCCAGCAGTCCAGGGGGCCACTATGGCTACACCTTC
CDR3 protein: CASSPGGHYGYTF
V gene: TRBV28
clone size: .
D gene: TRBD1
J gene: TRBJ1-2

CDR3 DNA: TGTGCCAGCTCACCGAACAGGGGAAGACGGGACGGCTACACCTTC
CDR3 protein: CASSPNRGRRDGYTF
V gene: TRBV18
clone size: .
D gene: TRBD1
J gene: TRBJ1-2

CDR3 DNA: TGTGCCGGATCTAGCTCCTATAATTCACCCCTCCACTTT
CDR3 protein: CAGSSSYNSPLHF
V gene: TRBV6-1
clone size: .
D gene: .
J gene: TRBJ1-6

CDR3 DNA: TGCGCCAGCAGTCCTAGCGGGAGTTATGAGCAGTTCTTC
CDR3 protein: CASSPSGSYEQFF
V gene: TRBV10-2
clone size: few
D gene: TRBD2
J gene: TRBJ2-1

CDR3 DNA: TGTGCCATCGCTGGACTAGCGGAGTACAATGAGCAGTTCTTC
CDR3 protein: CAIAGLAEYNEQFF
V gene: TRBV10-3
clone size: .
D gene: TRBD2
J gene: TRBJ2-1

CDR3 DNA: TGCGCCAGCAGCTTGGCGGGGAAGGTCTTATCCAATGAGCAGTTCTTC
CDR3 protein: CASSLAGKVLSNEQFF
V gene: TRBV5-1
clone size: few
D gene: .
J gene: TRBJ2-1